This T cell receptor beta chain was identified in a study of cytomegalovirus exposure and HLA in healthy donors. CDR3 length: 15 amino acids. The V gene's germline CDR1 is MNHNY and CDR2 SVGAGI (reference sequence). Trimming removed 4 bases from V and 0 bases from J, with 10 bases in between. Study results and limitations: Later analysis identified 16,000 or so TCR beta sequences associated with HLA alleles, using a false discovery rate threshold of 0.05. When presence/absence was analysed, sequencing depth was taken to be roughly uniform across donors.

The study ran its PCR with 60 Vbeta and 13 Jbeta primers. Clones were sequenced by immunoSEQ multiplex PCR, and TCRdb holds only the in-frame ones, with some missing. Counted here are just over 70,000 clones, around 74% occurring once; the ten biggest clones make up about an eighth. Of note for this clone: Its antigen is undetermined.

Input material: PBMCs. The genes are TRBV6-6 and TRBJ2-1; D unclear. This TCR came from a human donor in good health. The CDR3: CASSSLMSSYNEQFF. Written as DNA, the CDR3 is TGTGCCAGCAGTTCCCTTATGAGCTCCTACAATGAGCAGTTCTTC.